This T cell receptor beta chain was observed in a study of shared clonotypes between healthy human individuals. The length of the CDR3 is 14 residues. Germline lookup yields CDR1 SGHAT and CDR2 FQNNGV. V lost 6 bases and J lost 9, with 18 bases in between. Profiling relied on immunoSEQ multiplex PCR, and the TCRdb table lists in-frame clones only, not all of them. Of some 470,000 clones detected, less than 80% appear once; the ten largest clones hold 10% to 15%. Points on this clone: The antigen remains unidentified.

Study-level findings and limits: The authors expected sequencing depth to affect clonotype sharing among donors.

The sequence derives from a woman aged 40 to 50 in good health. Some clones in this sample may be carry-over from other donors' samples. The sequenced material came from PBMCs. This sequence joins TRBV11-2 and TRBJ2-1; D gene unclear. The CDR3 DNA sequence: TGTGCCAGCAGACCAACCGTCGTAGTTGGTGAGCAGTTCTTC. Amino acids: CASRPTVVVGEQFF.